The source of this TCR beta chain is a study of human T cells and chemical hapten exposure. TCRdb independently ran MiXCR on the RACE reads; one entry per CDR3 protein. There are around 77,000 distinct CDR3 sequences in the sample; 7.5% to 10% occur only once, and around 3.3% lies in the top ten. This CDR3 is 14 amino acids long. Germline lookup yields CDR1 DFQATT and CDR2 SNEGSKA (reference sequence). V lost 5 bases and J 4 bases, leaving 18 bases between the germline ends. Overall study results and limits: Patch test score rose with PT1 expanded TCR count, significant at thresholds 8, 16 and 32, not 4.

Documented time point: patch test 1, 2 weeks after DPC sensitization. The treatment: therapeutic diphenylcyclopropenone sensitization with weekly scalp DPC. The total RNA was obtained from whole blood that was not fractionated. A few counts support this clonotype. The antigen is not known. The chain is built from TRBV20-1 and TRBJ2-7; D may match TRBD1 or TRBD2 (6 bases each). The sequence was collected from a woman in her forties with alopecia areata. Some clones in this sample may be carry-over from other donors' samples. This sample comprised whole blood, obtained in connection with sensitization to the hapten diphenylcyclopropenone (DPC). This CDR3 is CSARPDWGAYEQYF. CDR3 nucleotide sequence: TGCAGTGCTCGGCCGGACTGGGGGGCTTACGAGCAGTACTTC.